This TCR beta chain was documented in a study of T cell changes during pregnancy in multiple sclerosis. TCRdb keeps only in-frame clones here, not all; method: immunoSEQ multiplex PCR. The sample has over 25,000 clones, around 91% seen once. Looked up from germline, CDR1 is MNHEY and CDR2 is SMNVEV (reference sequence). V shed 7 bases and J 7 bases; nucleotides not matched to a gene: 18. There are 17 residues in the CDR3. This material consisted of CD8+ T cells from peripheral blood mononuclear cells, taken after pregnancy. The origin of this receptor is a female donor with multiple sclerosis, enrolled in a pregnancy study. The chain has TRBV27 and TRBJ2-1, with 8 positions matching TRBD1. CDR3 nucleotides: TGTGCCAGCACTACGACGGCAGGGGGCTCGTCTAGGAATGAGCAGTTCTTC. Translating gives CASTTTAGGSSRNEQFF.